The 15 T cell receptor beta chains in this list originate from one sample, sequenced in a study of cytomegalovirus exposure and HLA in healthy donors. In the PCR, 60 Vbeta and 13 Jbeta primers were used. Produced via immunoSEQ multiplex PCR; TCRdb's table is partial and in-frame only. The sample lists approximately 200,000 clones, less than 85% seen once, with about 5% in the top ten. The sequenced material came from PBMCs. The receptors were gathered from a man aged 30 to 45 in good health and CMV-seropositive.

The V and J genes are TRBV5-4 and TRBJ2-3, with 11 bases that match TRBD2. Germline V gene sequence: CDR1 SGHNT, CDR2 YYREEE (reference sequence). This CDR3 contains 18 residues. Trimming cost V 2 bases and J 0 bases; bases outside gene matches: 8. This CDR3 is CASSLPGLAVASTDTQYF. DNA for the CDR3: TGTGCCAGCAGCTTACCGGGACTAGCGGTTGCTAGCACAGATACGCAGTATTTT.

The chain links TRBV29-1 to TRBJ2-3; TRBD1 agrees at 8 bases. The CDR3 is made up of 16 amino acids. Germline CDR1 is SQVTM and CDR2 is ANQGSEA. The junction had 8 bases not matched to a gene; V was cut back by 3 bases and J by 0 bases. The chain's CDR3 is CSVEGLRDRSTDTQYF. In nucleotides, the CDR3 is TGCAGCGTTGAGGGACTTAGGGACAGGAGCACAGATACGCAGTATTTT.

The V gene is TRBV25-1, the J gene TRBJ1-1; TRBD1 might be the D (5 bases). Between the trimmed V and J ends, which lost 10 bases and 11 bases, there was a span of 17 bases. This CDR3 is built from 11 residues. Germline V CDR1 and CDR2: MGHDK, SYGVNS. The CDR3 reads CATGGGGRAFF. The CDR3 DNA is TGTGCCACCGGCGGCGGGGGTCGGGCTTTCTTT.

The sample holds a few counts of this clone. The rearrangement uses TRBV18 and TRBJ2-2; 7 bases match TRBD2. The germline V gene encodes CDR1 KGHSH and CDR2 LQKENI. This CDR3 has 17 residues. Trimming cost V 0 bases and J 9 bases; bases outside gene matches: 13. CDR3 nucleotide sequence: TGTGCCAGCTCACCACCACCCCGACTAGCACAAGGGAGGGAGCTGTTTTTT. Its protein product is CASSPPPRLAQGRELFF.

This clone was picked up a small number of times. V gene TRBV6-6 combines with J gene TRBJ2-1, with D possibly matching TRBD2 (7 bases). The CDR3 totals 15 residues. V lost 0 bases, J lost 3 bases, and 9 bases lay in between. Germline V lookup: CDR1 MNHNY, CDR2 SVGAGI (reference sequence). Here the CDR3 reads CASSYSGGGYNEQFF. The CDR3 nucleotides read TGTGCCAGCAGTTACTCGGGAGGGGGCTACAATGAGCAGTTCTTC.

This clone was picked up one time. The chain carries TRBV7-8 and TRBJ1-5; TRBD1 aligns across 9 bases. This CDR3 region has 16 residues. V was clipped by 3 bases and J by 3 bases; unmatched bases: 6. CDR1 and CDR2 (germline): SGHVS, FQNEAQ. CDR3 protein: CASSFGQGYHNQPQHF. The CDR3 DNA reads TGTGCCAGCAGCTTTGGACAGGGGTACCACAATCAGCCCCAGCATTTT.

As concerns this clone: The junction departs from the called germline gene at one end, perhaps through a read error. J is TRBJ1-1 and V is TRBV7-9; D remains ambiguous. The CDR3 spans 13 residues. Germline V gene data show CDR1 as SEHNR and CDR2 as FQNEAQ (reference sequence). Written as DNA, the CDR3 is TGTTCCAGCAGCTGGACTGAGAACACTGAAGCTTTCTTT. Encoded protein: CSSSWTENTEAFF.

This clone was detected only once. The rearrangement links TRBV6-6 to TRBJ1-1, with D possibly matching TRBD1 (6 bases). Trimming pared 6 bases from V and 7 bases from J, leaving 18 bases between. Per the germline V gene, CDR1 is MNHNY and CDR2 is SVGAGI (reference sequence). The CDR3 is 14 residues long. In DNA, the CDR3 is TGTGCCAGCAGCTGGGGGCGCGTGGGCGATGAAGCTTTCTTT. This encodes CASSWGRVGDEAFF.

This clone was recorded a few times. The chain uses TRBV5-1 and TRBJ2-1; D uncertain. Trimming pared 2 bases from V and 7 bases from J, leaving 10 bases between. Germline CDR1 is SGHRS and CDR2 is YFSETQ. This CDR3 is 13 amino acids long. The CDR3 here is CASSFFDRNEQFF. CDR3 coding DNA: TGCGCCAGCAGCTTCTTTGATCGGAATGAGCAGTTCTTC.

The chain's CDR3 is CASSLYRSSYNEQFF. The DNA for the CDR3 is TGTGCCAGCAGTTTATATCGTAGCTCCTACAATGAGCAGTTCTTC. The gene calls are TRBV27 and TRBJ2-1; no clear D gene. The CDR3 sequence is 15 residues long. Trimming shortened V by 1 base and J by 0 bases, and 7 bases separated the two germline ends. Germline V gene lookup returns CDR1 MNHEY and CDR2 SMNVEV (reference sequence).

The sample holds a few counts of this clone. This sequence joins TRBV5-6 and TRBJ2-7; 8 nucleotides match TRBD2. V shed 0 bases and J 1 base; nucleotides not matched to a gene: 0. Germline V gene data show CDR1 as SGHDT and CDR2 as YYEEEE. The CDR3 totals 14 residues. This chain's CDR3 is CASSLGLASYEQYF. The CDR3 nucleotides read TGTGCCAGCAGCTTGGGACTAGCGTCCTACGAGCAGTACTTC.

The CDR3 DNA follows: TGTGCCTGGAGGGGAGACTTCCCTAATGAAAAACTGTTTTTT. This sequence encodes CAWRGDFPNEKLFF. J is TRBJ1-4 and V is TRBV30; D not resolved. V was trimmed by 3 bases and J by 3 bases, leaving 11 bases between them. CDR1 and CDR2 (germline): GTSNPN, SVGIG (reference sequence). CDR3 length: 14 amino acids.

The rearrangement joins TRBV29-1 to TRBJ2-7; maybe TRBD2 (7 bases). CDR3 length equals 14 residues. CDR1 and CDR2 (germline): SQVTM, ANQGSEA. Deletions cut 6 bases from V and 4 bases from J, with 19 bases between. The CDR3 is CSVEGGGWPYEQYF. CDR3 bases: TGCAGCGTGGAGGGGGGGGGTTGGCCGTACGAGCAGTACTTC.

The chain joins TRBV9 to TRBJ2-1; D remains unclear. Germline CDR1 SGDLS, CDR2 YYNGEE. V lost 1 base to trimming and J lost 7 bases, with 12 bases between them. The CDR3 sequence is 14 residues long. CDR3 bases: TGTGCCAGCAGCGTATCCCCCGACACTAATGAGCAGTTCTTC. Residues: CASSVSPDTNEQFF.

This clone showed up just a few times. The chain combines TRBV5-1 with TRBJ2-2; 9 nucleotides line up with TRBD2. Per germline, CDR1 SGHRS and CDR2 YFSETQ. Trimming at V came to 6 bases and at J to 2 bases, leaving 5 bases not matched to a gene. The CDR3 runs 15 residues. CDR3 in amino acids: CASTQAGGNTGELFF. CDR3 DNA: TGCGCCAGCACTCAAGCGGGGGGCAACACCGGGGAGCTGTTTTTT.